The rows below give T cell receptor beta chains drawn from one sample of a study of T cell responses to AZD1222 COVID-19 vaccine. TCRdb's table, derived via immunoSEQ multiplex PCR, lists solely in-frame clones and lacks some. The sample lists around 80,000 clones, about 80% seen once, with under 1.5% in the top ten. This specimen was peripheral blood, taken 28 days after the second AZD1222 dose. The receptors come from an adult who received the AZD1222 COVID-19 vaccine. Both conserved end residues are part of each CDR3. D genes are given only for firm matches. Size is stated for part of the rows, as once, few or many counts, or as a class when the clone is expanded.

DNA | CDR3 | size | D | J | V
TGTGCCAGCAGTTTGCAGACCTACGAGCAGTACTTC | CASSLQTYEQYF | NA | NA | TRBJ2-7 | TRBV28
TGCAGCGTTGATGGGACTAGCGGGATTTACGGCGAGACCCAGTACTTC | CSVDGTSGIYGETQYF | NA | TRBD2 | TRBJ2-5 | TRBV29-1
TGCGCCAGCAGCTTGGAGGAGAAGGGGTCGGATGAAGCTTTCTTT | CASSLEEKGSDEAFF | NA | NA | TRBJ1-1 | TRBV5-1
TGCAGCGTTGAAGATTCCCGGACTAGCGGGCGTGCCTACAATGAGCAGTTCTTC | CSVEDSRTSGRAYNEQFF | NA | TRBD2 | TRBJ2-1 | TRBV29-1
TGTGCCAGCCGTGCTGGAGACAGGGACTACAATGAGCAGTTCTTC | CASRAGDRDYNEQFF | NA | TRBD1 | TRBJ2-1 | TRBV28
TGTGCCAGCAGTTTTTGGGGGAGTCTTAATGAAAAACTGTTTTTT | CASSFWGSLNEKLFF | NA | NA | TRBJ1-4 | TRBV6-5
TGTGCCAGCAGCTTTGGAACGGGGAGATCGAGAAAACTGTTTTTT | CASSFGTGRSRKLFF | NA | NA | TRBJ1-4 | TRBV11-1
TGTGCCAGCAGCTACGGGACTCCTACGGGAAACACCATATATTTT | CASSYGTPTGNTIYF | NA | NA | TRBJ1-3 | TRBV9
TGTGCCAGCAGCTTAGGAAGCCCAACAGATACGCAGTATTTT | CASSLGSPTDTQYF | NA | NA | TRBJ2-3 | TRBV11-2
TGTGCCAGCAGCTTGGCGGGCAGGGGCAATGAGCAGTTCTTC | CASSLAGRGNEQFF | once | NA | TRBJ2-1 | TRBV5-6
TGCGCCAGCAGCCAAGATTCTGCCGGGGAGCTGTTTTTT | CASSQDSAGELFF | few | NA | TRBJ2-2 | TRBV4-3
TGTGCCAGCAGCTCTACCGCTAGGGTCCCCTACGAGCAGTACTTC | CASSSTARVPYEQYF | NA | NA | TRBJ2-7 | TRBV7-2
TGTGCCAGCAGCTTAGGGGGTGATCCCGGCTACGAGCAGTACTTC | CASSLGGDPGYEQYF | NA | NA | TRBJ2-7 | TRBV13
TGTGCCGTAACTTTTACAAATCAGCCCCAGCATTTT | CAVTFTNQPQHF | NA | NA | TRBJ1-5 | TRBV28
TGTGCCAGCAGACTGTACAATGAGCAGTTCTTC | CASRLYNEQFF | NA | NA | TRBJ2-1 | TRBV28
TGTGCCAGCAGCGAAACCCAGGGGTACGGCTACACCTTC | CASSETQGYGYTF | NA | NA | TRBJ1-2 | TRBV5-8
TGTGCCAGCAGTTTCAGTGGCTACGAGCAGTACTTC | CASSFSGYEQYF | few | NA | TRBJ2-7 | TRBV12-3/TRBV12-4
TGTGCCAGTAGTACCGGGACAAGGGAAAAACTGTTTTTT | CASSTGTREKLFF | NA | NA | TRBJ1-4 | TRBV19
TGTGCCAGCAGTTTCCAGGGGCTCTCTGGGGCCAACGTCCTGACTTTC | CASSFQGLSGANVLTF | NA | NA | TRBJ2-6 | TRBV27
TGTGCCAGCAGCACACTCCCCAGTGGCACTGAAGCTTTCTTT | CASSTLPSGTEAFF | NA | NA | TRBJ1-1 | TRBV28
TGTGCCAGCAGCCGCGGACAGGGGAGAAACGAGCAGTACTTC | CASSRGQGRNEQYF | once | TRBD1 | TRBJ2-7 | TRBV7-3
TGTGCCAGTAACGACCGGGACAGGGTAACCGGGGAGCTGTTTTTT | CASNDRDRVTGELFF | NA | TRBD1 | TRBJ2-2 | TRBV19
TGTGCCAGCAGCTTACACTTATCAGGCCTAAGGGCCGGGGAGCTGTTTTTT | CASSLHLSGLRAGELFF | NA | NA | TRBJ2-2 | TRBV7-2
TGTGCCAGCAGCTCCGGGACAGGGGATGAAAAACTGTTTTTT | CASSSGTGDEKLFF | NA | TRBD1 | TRBJ1-4 | TRBV7-7